The sequence of this T cell receptor (beta chain) was determined in a study of beta chain features in type 1 diabetes. Broader study findings: The naive, central memory and Treg TCRB repertoires showed an apparent similarity that was greater among patients than among healthy donors. Shorter TCRB CDR3s, moderately but significantly so, were found in Type 1 diabetes patients in all four CD4+ subsets.

V lost 4 bases and J lost 3, with 5 bases in between. The CDR3 runs 12 residues. CDR1 MNHNS and CDR2 SASEGT come from the germline V gene. On this clone itself: Its antigen is still unknown.

Of the isolated RNA, all was reverse transcribed, and so the sequenced material was expressed TCRB transcripts. Naive, central memory and regulatory T cell samples averaged about 3.6 million immunoSEQ reads each. Profiling relied on immunoSEQ multiplex PCR, and the TCRdb table lists in-frame clones only, not all of them. The data hold over 40,000 clones, with 65% to 70% observed a single time. Stem cell-like memory, regulatory, central memory and naive CD4+ cells were sorted via CD45RO/CCR7/CD25/CD127/CD95/CD27. Sorted populations all exceeded 95% purity. The receptor was derived from a man younger than 45 with type 1 diabetes. Some clones in this sample may be carry-over from other donors' samples. The V gene is TRBV6-1, the J gene TRBJ2-3, with D unclear. The sample was Tregs from blood. The DNA for the CDR3 is TGTGCCAGCAGTGGTTATACAGATACGCAGTATTTT. As protein: CASSGYTDTQYF.